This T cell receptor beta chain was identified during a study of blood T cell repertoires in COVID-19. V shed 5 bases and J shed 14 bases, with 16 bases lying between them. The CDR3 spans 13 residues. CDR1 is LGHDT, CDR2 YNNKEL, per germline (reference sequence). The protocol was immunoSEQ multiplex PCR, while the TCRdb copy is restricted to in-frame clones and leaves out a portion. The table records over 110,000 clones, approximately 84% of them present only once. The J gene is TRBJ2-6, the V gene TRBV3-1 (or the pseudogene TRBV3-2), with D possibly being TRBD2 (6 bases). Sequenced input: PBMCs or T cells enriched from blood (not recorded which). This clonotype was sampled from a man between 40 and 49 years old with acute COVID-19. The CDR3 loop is CASSYGGTPLLTF. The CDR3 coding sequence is TGTGCCAGCAGCTACGGAGGGACCCCCCTCCTGACTTTC.